Listed here is a single T cell receptor beta chain. There are 12 residues in the CDR3. Trimming pared 0 bases from V and 4 bases from J, leaving 4 bases between. CDR1 and CDR2 (germline): SGHAT, FQNNGV. In the original processing: Researchers report that nucleated cell counts were estimated from reference gene primer amplification. Assay: immunoSEQ multiplex PCR; the TCRdb copy retains only in-frame clones and omits some. That table furnishes V, J and clone size, whereas the DNA furnished D and trimming. This sample yields under 70,000 clones, of which around nine tenths are seen a single time; roughly 10% belongs to the top ten. The entry originates in a study of blood T cell repertoires in COVID-19. Study context: COVID-19 samples, acute and convalescent, were from the United States, Italy and Spain. In each case, the material was cDNA or gDNA derived from T cells, B-cell-depleted T cells, or PBMCs.

The material sequenced was peripheral blood. V is TRBV11-2 and J is TRBJ2-7; D is uncertain. The TCR originated in a woman aged 18-29 years with acute or convalescent COVID-19. In nucleotides, the CDR3 is TGTGCCAGCAGCTTAGATCTATACGAGCAGTACTTC. This translates into CASSLDLYEQYF.